The 9 T cell receptor beta chains below all came from one sample that was sequenced in a study of T cell responses to AZD1222 COVID-19 vaccine. The table came from immunoSEQ multiplex PCR; TCRdb's copy has only in-frame clones and leaves some out. This table holds fewer than 130,000 clones, about 90% found once. The sample here was peripheral blood, taken on day 0 of AZD1222 vaccination. All receptors come from an adult in good health.

This chain links TRBV15 with TRBJ1-6; 9 bases line up with TRBD1. Germline V gives CDR1 LNHNV, CDR2 YYDKDF (reference sequence). J lost 6 bases, V lost 1 base, and 7 bases had no gene match. CDR3 length: 17 amino acids. CDR3 DNA sequence: TGTGCCACCAGCAGAGCTGGGGGACAGGGCCCTAATTCACCCCTCCACTTT. Protein sequence: CATSRAGGQGPNSPLHF. Variable domain in full (rest from reference TRBV15 and TRBJ1-6): DAMVIQNPRYQVTQFGKPVTLSCSQTLNHNVMYWYQQKSSQAPKLLFHYYDKDFNNEADTPDNFQSRRPNTSFCFLDIRSPGLGDTAMYLCATSRAGGQGPNSPLHFGNGTRLTVT.

V and J are TRBV29-1 and TRBJ1-2; D possibly corresponds to TRBD1 (6 bases). The CDR3 contains 13 residues. From germline, CDR1 is SQVTM and CDR2 ANQGSEA. The V end lost 0 bases, the J end lost 4 bases, and 9 bases lay between the germline ends. The CDR3 coding sequence is TGCAGCGTTGAAGAAGGGGGAACCTATGGCTACACCTTC. Translating gives CSVEEGGTYGYTF.

The rearrangement uses TRBV19 and TRBJ1-5; D remains unclear. Deletions cut 3 bases from V and 3 bases from J, with 9 bases between. Per germline, CDR1 LNHDA and CDR2 SQIVND (reference sequence). CDR3 length: 14 amino acids. The CDR3 here is CASSIPRYNQPQHF. CDR3 DNA sequence: TGTGCCAGTAGTATCCCGCGCTACAATCAGCCCCAGCATTTT.

The chain combines TRBV11-2 with TRBJ1-2; perhaps TRBD1 as D (5 bases). Trimming shortened V by 2 bases and J by 2 bases, and 9 bases separated the two germline ends. CDR3 length: 14 amino acids. CDR1 SGHAT and CDR2 FQNNGV come from the germline V gene. The CDR3 region has the DNA TGTGCCAGCAGCTTACTGGGGGTAAACTATGGCTACACCTTC. The encoded protein is CASSLLGVNYGYTF.

J is TRBJ2-1 and V is TRBV4-1; D unclear. The CDR3 is 15 amino acids. Trimming removed 1 base from V and 8 bases from J, with 15 bases in between. Germline CDR1 reads MGHRA; CDR2 reads YSYEKL. CDR3 bases: TGCGCCAGCAGCCAAGCGCAATCCGTAGTCTATGAGCAGTTCTTC. It is translated as CASSQAQSVVYEQFF.

The chain links TRBV2 to TRBJ2-3, with 7 bases fitting TRBD2. Looked up from germline, CDR1 is SNHLY and CDR2 is FYNNEI. J gave up 6 bases and V 8 bases, and 2 bases lay outside the gene matches. The CDR3 covers 11 residues. The CDR3 sequence: CASREVDTQYF. The CDR3 nucleotides are TGTGCCAGCCGGGAGGTGGATACGCAGTATTTT.

This sequence joins TRBV10-3 and TRBJ1-1, with 7 bases identical to TRBD1. V trimming: 5 bases; J trimming: 0 bases; junction bases outside the gene matches: 6. CDR1 is ENHRY and CDR2 is SYGVKD in the germline V gene. This CDR3 comprises 15 residues. The CDR3 here is CAISTLTGMNTEAFF. The CDR3 DNA reads as TGTGCCATCAGTACACTGACAGGGATGAACACTGAAGCTTTCTTT.

A single count supports this clone. The V call is TRBV3-1 (or the pseudogene TRBV3-2), the J call TRBJ2-1; the D is unclear. The CDR3 runs to 14 residues. V gave up 2 bases and J gave up 3 bases, with 8 bases separating them. Germline CDR1 LGHDT, CDR2 YNNKEL (reference sequence). The CDR3 DNA is TGTGCCAGCAGCCAAATGGACGGCTACAATGAGCAGTTCTTC. This translates into CASSQMDGYNEQFF.

The J gene is TRBJ1-3, the V gene TRBV3-1 (or the pseudogene TRBV3-2); no clear D gene. This CDR3 has 13 amino acids. Between the trimmed V and J ends, which lost 4 bases and 4 bases, there was a span of 8 bases. The germline V gene encodes CDR1 LGHDT and CDR2 YNNKEL (reference sequence). CDR3 region: CASSPGRGNTIYF. The CDR3 DNA is TGTGCCAGCAGCCCGGGGAGAGGAAACACCATATATTTT.